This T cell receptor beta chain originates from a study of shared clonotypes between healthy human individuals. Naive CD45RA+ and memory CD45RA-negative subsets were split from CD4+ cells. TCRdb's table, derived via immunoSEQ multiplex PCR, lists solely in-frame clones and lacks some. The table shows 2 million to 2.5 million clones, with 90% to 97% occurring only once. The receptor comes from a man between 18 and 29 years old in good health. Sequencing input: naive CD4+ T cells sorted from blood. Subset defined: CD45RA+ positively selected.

CDR3 nucleotide sequence: TGTGCCAGCTCACTCCCCTCTCAGCCCCAGCATTTT. Translation: CASSLPSQPQHF. The J gene is TRBJ1-5, the V gene TRBV18; D remains unclear. The germline V and J ends were trimmed by 4 bases and 6 bases, with 7 bases remaining between them. CDR1 KGHSH and CDR2 LQKENI come from the germline V gene. This CDR3 region has 12 residues.